The following is a T cell receptor (beta chain) sequence with its context. The sample originates from a study of blood T cell repertoires in COVID-19. Study context: From the United States, Italy and Spain came samples of acute and convalescent COVID-19.

Source study methods: The authors estimated nucleated cell counts from reference gene primer amplification. The protocol was immunoSEQ multiplex PCR, while the TCRdb copy is restricted to in-frame clones and leaves out a portion. V and J calls and clone size are as listed in that table; D and trimming were resolved from the DNA. The profile covers over 95,000 clones, with 81% appearing a single time and roughly 10% taken by the ten largest. Germline trimming cut 0 bases from V and 12 bases from J; bases unmatched to any gene: 10. The CDR3 spans 15 residues. The germline V gene encodes CDR1 LGHNA and CDR2 YSLEER.

The rearrangement uses TRBV4-3 and TRBJ2-1; 8 bases are shared with TRBD2. The source material was peripheral blood. This TCR derives from a human donor in a cohort sampled during active COVID-19. CDR3 coding DNA: TGCGCCAGCAGCCAAGATTTCGGGGGGGCCGGGGGGCAGTTCTTC. Protein: CASSQDFGGAGGQFF.